One sample yielded the 17 T cell receptor beta chains listed below, sequenced in a study of T-cell reconstitution after alpha-beta-depleted transplantation in children. TCRbeta library construction was performed incorporating unique molecular identifiers. TCRdb re-called the PCR reads with MiXCR, one entry per CDR3 protein. The sample lists more than 200,000 distinct CDR3 sequences, under 8.5% occurring once. The sample in question was PBMCs, mostly from graft donor cells, obtained 360 days after TCRalphabeta/CD19-depleted stem cell transplant. All receptors come from a male patient between 2 and 10 years old who had a stem cell transplant for acute myeloid leukemia, so the T cells may come from the graft donor.

In its sample, this clonotype was seen many times. The chain combines TRBV4-2 with TRBJ2-4, with D unclear. The CDR3 covers 14 residues. CDR1 and CDR2 from the germline V gene are LGHNA and YNFKEQ. V was pared by 0 bases and J by 6 bases, with 9 bases between. CDR3 coding DNA: TGTGCCAGCAGCCAAGATTTGATCTTAAACATTCAGTACTTC. Translation: CASSQDLILNIQYF.

The chain joins TRBV12-3 or TRBV12-4 to TRBJ1-1; D unresolved. The germline V and J ends were trimmed by 3 bases and 2 bases, with 10 bases remaining between them. The CDR3 has 14 amino acids. CDR3 protein: CASSLRWGNTEAFF. CDR3 coding DNA: TGTGCCAGCAGTTTGAGGTGGGGAAACACTGAAGCTTTCTTT.

V and J are TRBV20-1 and TRBJ2-7, with 9 bases matching TRBD2. The germline V gene encodes CDR1 DFQATT and CDR2 SNEGSKA (reference sequence). V lost 4 bases to trimming and J lost 2 bases; unmatched junction nucleotides: 12. There are 16 residues in the CDR3. CDR3 sequence (DNA): TGCAGTGCTACCTCTGCTAGCGGGGCGACCCCCTACGAGCAGTACGTC. Amino acids: CSATSASGATPYEQYV.

The chain has TRBV12-5 and TRBJ2-2, with unresolved D. The CDR3 totals 17 residues. CDR1 is LGHNT and CDR2 is FRNRAP in the germline V gene. Deletions cut 0 bases from V and 0 bases from J, with 11 bases between. As DNA, the CDR3 is TGTGCTAGTGGTTTGGTATTGATGCAGGCGAACACCGGGGAGCTGTTTTTT. It codes for CASGLVLMQANTGELFF.

This clonotype has more than one count but fewer than ten. The chain has TRBV9 and TRBJ2-3, with 10 bases lining up with TRBD2. The CDR3 has 17 residues. Germline trimming cut 3 bases from V and 1 base from J; bases unmatched to any gene: 8. CDR1 and CDR2 (germline): SGDLS, YYNGEE. The CDR3 DNA is TGTGCCAGCAGCGGTAGCGGGGGGCCCTTTCGCACAGATACGCAGTATTTT. As protein: CASSGSGGPFRTDTQYF.

This clonotype was detected only a few times. CDR3 DNA: TGTGCCAGCAGTGGACTAGGGGGGGGGACCCAGTACTTC. It yields the protein CASSGLGGGTQYF. The chain is built from TRBV6-4 and TRBJ2-5, with D possibly being TRBD2 (7 bases). Trimming shortened V by 4 bases and J by 7 bases, and 13 bases separated the two germline ends. Germline CDR1 and CDR2: MRHNA and SNTAGT. This CDR3 has 13 residues.

Only a few counts were recorded for this clonotype. The chain recombines TRBV12-3 or TRBV12-4 with TRBJ2-1, with 14 positions matching TRBD2. Trimming took 4 bases from V and 8 from J; bases not matched to a gene: 7. The CDR3 runs 16 residues. This CDR3 is CASSSRLAGGPHEQFF. As DNA, the CDR3 is TGTGCCAGCAGTTCCCGACTAGCGGGAGGGCCTCATGAGCAGTTCTTC.

This clonotype was counted a few times. The chain links TRBV4-1 to TRBJ2-2, with 7 bases matching TRBD1. CDR1 and CDR2 from the germline V gene are MGHRA and YSYEKL. Trimming removed 8 bases from V and 6 bases from J; junction bases left unmatched: 9. CDR3 length equals 14 residues. The CDR3 loop reads CASQKTGWAGELFF. The CDR3 DNA is TGCGCCAGCCAGAAGACAGGGTGGGCCGGGGAGCTGTTTTTT.

This clonotype was found a few times. V and J are TRBV19 and TRBJ2-1, with D unresolved. The CDR3 is made up of 13 amino acids. Germline CDR1 reads LNHDA; CDR2 reads SQIVND (reference sequence). Trimming stripped 2 bases from V and 5 bases from J, with 7 bases between. The CDR3 nucleotides read TGTGCCAGTAGTATAAGCCAGAACAATGAGCAGTTCTTC. This translates into CASSISQNNEQFF.

This clonotype was seen repeatedly, ten times or more. This chain connects TRBV12-3 or TRBV12-4 to TRBJ2-5; no definite D call. V lost 6 bases to trimming and J lost 0 bases, with 11 bases between them. CDR3 length: 14 amino acids. CDR3 loop: CASSPRRNQETQYF. In DNA form, the CDR3 reads TGTGCCAGCAGCCCTCGACGGAACCAAGAGACCCAGTACTTC.

This clonotype was seen many times. V and J are TRBV4-2 and TRBJ1-2; 7 nucleotides line up with TRBD1. The CDR3 covers 14 residues. The V gene's germline CDR1 is LGHNA and CDR2 YNFKEQ. V was clipped by 3 bases and J by 4 bases; unmatched bases: 5. The CDR3, as DNA: TGTGCCAGCAGCCAGGGAGGACAGGCCTATGGCTACACCTTC. It yields the protein CASSQGGQAYGYTF.

Many counts were recorded for this clonotype. The chain combines TRBV4-1 with TRBJ2-7; D is unresolved. The CDR3 covers 13 residues. Per the germline V gene, CDR1 is MGHRA and CDR2 is YSYEKL. The V gene lost 0 bases and the J gene lost 2 bases, with 5 bases spanning the gap. The CDR3 DNA reads TGCGCCAGCAGCCAAGAGCCCACCTACGAGCAGTACTTC. Its translation is CASSQEPTYEQYF.

This clonotype was counted at least ten times. The chain combines TRBV5-1 with TRBJ2-3; 8 bases align to TRBD1. Germline assignment: CDR1 SGHRS and CDR2 YFSETQ. The CDR3 sequence is 14 residues long. The trim removed 4 bases at V and 1 base at J, leaving 2 bases unmatched. The CDR3 region is CASSQDRGTDTQYF. As DNA, the CDR3 is TGCGCCAGCAGCCAGGACAGGGGCACAGATACGCAGTATTTT.

This clonotype occurred many times. The V and J genes are TRBV4-2 and TRBJ1-6; perhaps TRBD1 as D (6 bases). Germline-derived CDR1 and CDR2 are LGHNA and YNFKEQ. V was cut by 0 bases and J by 9 bases, with 12 bases left in between. The CDR3 totals 15 residues. CDR3 amino acids: CASSQDGGSGSPLHF. The CDR3 region has the DNA TGTGCCAGCAGCCAAGACGGGGGCTCTGGTTCACCCCTCCACTTT.

This clonotype appeared a few times. This chain joins TRBV12-3 or TRBV12-4 and TRBJ2-7; 7 nucleotides align to TRBD1. The CDR3 is 13 residues long. J lost 6 bases, V lost 5 bases, and 7 bases had no gene match. The CDR3 DNA reads as TGTGCCAGCAGTGGACAGGAAAAGGGCGAGCAGTACTTC. Translation gives CASSGQEKGEQYF.

This clonotype was recorded at least ten times. The chain uses TRBV7-9 and TRBJ2-4; TRBD2 matches 7 bases. The CDR3 contains 16 residues. The germline V gene encodes CDR1 SEHNR and CDR2 FQNEAQ (reference sequence). The V and J ends lost 2 bases and 0 bases, in that order; junction bases with no gene match: 4. CDR3 protein: CASSLTAGRAKNIQYF. The CDR3 DNA follows: TGTGCCAGCAGCTTAACAGCGGGAAGAGCCAAAAACATTCAGTACTTC.

Points on this clonotype: A much larger clone differs from this one at a single base, so this may be a read error. The genes are TRBV5-1 and TRBJ2-1, with D perhaps matching TRBD1 (5 bases). The CDR3 is 15 residues long. Germline loops: CDR1 SGHRS, CDR2 YFSETQ. The CDR3 region is CASSFGAVSDNGQFF. CDR3 bases: TGCGCCAGCAGCTTTGGGGCGGTCAGTGACAATGGGCAGTTCTTC.